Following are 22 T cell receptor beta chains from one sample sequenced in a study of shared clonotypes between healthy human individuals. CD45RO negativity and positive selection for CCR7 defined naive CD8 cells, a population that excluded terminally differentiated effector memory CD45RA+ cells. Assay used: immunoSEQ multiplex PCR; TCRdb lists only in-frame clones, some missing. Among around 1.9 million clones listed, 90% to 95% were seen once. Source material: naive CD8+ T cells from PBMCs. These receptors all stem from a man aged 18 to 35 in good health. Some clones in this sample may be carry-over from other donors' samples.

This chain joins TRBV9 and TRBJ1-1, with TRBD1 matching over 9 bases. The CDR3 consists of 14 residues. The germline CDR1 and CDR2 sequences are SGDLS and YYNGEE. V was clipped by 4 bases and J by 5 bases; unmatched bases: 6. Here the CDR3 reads CASSRTGGRTEAFF. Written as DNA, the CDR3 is TGTGCCAGCAGCCGCACAGGGGGCCGGACTGAAGCTTTCTTT. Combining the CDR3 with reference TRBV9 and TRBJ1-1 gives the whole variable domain DSGVTQTPKHLITATGQRVTLRCSPRSGDLSVYWYQQSLDQGLQFLIQYYNGEERAKGNILERFSAQQFPDLHSELNLSSLELGDSALYFCASSRTGGRTEAFFGQGTRLTVV.

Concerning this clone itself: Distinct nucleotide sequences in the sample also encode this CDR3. CDR3 DNA sequence: TGTGCCAGCAGCCTAGGTGAGGACTACGAGCAGTACTTC. As protein: CASSLGEDYEQYF. This sequence joins TRBV28 and TRBJ2-7, with D unclear. Germline V gene lookup returns CDR1 MDHEN and CDR2 SYDVKM. V was cut by 6 bases and J by 3 bases, with 12 bases left in between. The CDR3 is made up of 13 amino acids.

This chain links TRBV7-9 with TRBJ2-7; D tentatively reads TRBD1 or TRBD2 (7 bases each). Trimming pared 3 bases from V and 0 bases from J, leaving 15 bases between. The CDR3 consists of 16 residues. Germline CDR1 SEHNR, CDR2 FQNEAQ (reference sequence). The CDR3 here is CASSFRGEGVSYEQYF. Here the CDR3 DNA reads TGTGCCAGCAGCTTCAGGGGGGAGGGGGTCTCCTACGAGCAGTACTTC. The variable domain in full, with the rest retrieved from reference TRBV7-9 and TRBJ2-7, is DTGVSQNPRHKITKRGQNVTFRCDPISEHNRLYWYRQTLGQGPEFLTYFQNEAQLEKSRLLSDRFSAERPKGSFSTLEIQRTEQGDSAMYLCASSFRGEGVSYEQYFGPGTRLTVT.

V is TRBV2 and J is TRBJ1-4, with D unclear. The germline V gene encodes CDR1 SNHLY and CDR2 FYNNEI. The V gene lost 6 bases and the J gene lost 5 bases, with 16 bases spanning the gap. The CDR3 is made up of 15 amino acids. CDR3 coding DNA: TGTGCCAGCAGCTTACCGGGCTCCAAGAATGAAAAACTGTTTTTT. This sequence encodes CASSLPGSKNEKLFF.

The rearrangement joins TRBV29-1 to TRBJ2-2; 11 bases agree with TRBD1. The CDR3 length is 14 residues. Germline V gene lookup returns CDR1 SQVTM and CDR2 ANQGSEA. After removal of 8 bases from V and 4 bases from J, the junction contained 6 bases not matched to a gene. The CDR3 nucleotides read TGCAGCACAGAGGGACAGGGGGGCACCGGGGAGCTGTTTTTT. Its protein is CSTEGQGGTGELFF.

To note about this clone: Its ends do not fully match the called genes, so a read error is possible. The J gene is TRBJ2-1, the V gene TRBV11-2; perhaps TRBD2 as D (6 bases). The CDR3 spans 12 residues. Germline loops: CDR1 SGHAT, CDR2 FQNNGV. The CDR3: CASSLGGTFWVF. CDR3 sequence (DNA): TGTGCCAGCAGCTTAGGGGGGACTTTTTGGGTCTTC.

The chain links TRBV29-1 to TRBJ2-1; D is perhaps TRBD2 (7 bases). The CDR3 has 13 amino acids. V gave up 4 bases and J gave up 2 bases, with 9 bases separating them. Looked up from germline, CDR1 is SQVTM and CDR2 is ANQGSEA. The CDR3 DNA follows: TGCAGCGTTGTAGGGGGGGCCTACAATGAGCAGTTCTTC. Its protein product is CSVVGGAYNEQFF.

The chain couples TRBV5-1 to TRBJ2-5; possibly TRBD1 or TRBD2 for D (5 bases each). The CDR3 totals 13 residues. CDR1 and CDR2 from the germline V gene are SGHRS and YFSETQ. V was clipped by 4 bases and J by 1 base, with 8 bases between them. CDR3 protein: CASSPGTQETQYF. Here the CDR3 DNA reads TGCGCCAGCAGCCCCGGGACCCAAGAGACCCAGTACTTC.

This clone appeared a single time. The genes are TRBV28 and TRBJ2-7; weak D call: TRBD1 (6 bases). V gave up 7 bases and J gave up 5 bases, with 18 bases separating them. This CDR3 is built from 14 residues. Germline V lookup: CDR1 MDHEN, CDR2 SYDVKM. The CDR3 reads CASTEGTPPDEQYF. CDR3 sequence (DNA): TGTGCCAGCACCGAAGGGACACCCCCCGACGAGCAGTACTTC.

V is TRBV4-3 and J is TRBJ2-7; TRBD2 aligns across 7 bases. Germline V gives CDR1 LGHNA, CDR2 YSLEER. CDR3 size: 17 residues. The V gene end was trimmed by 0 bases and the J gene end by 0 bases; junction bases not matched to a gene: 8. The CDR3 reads CASSQDGGAGSSYEQYF. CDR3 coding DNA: TGCGCCAGCAGCCAAGATGGGGGAGCGGGAAGCTCCTACGAGCAGTACTTC.

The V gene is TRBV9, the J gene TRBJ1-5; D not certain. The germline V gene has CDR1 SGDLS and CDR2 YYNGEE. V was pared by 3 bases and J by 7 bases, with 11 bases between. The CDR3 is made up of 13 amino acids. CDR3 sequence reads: CASSGSLGQPQHF. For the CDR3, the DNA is TGTGCCAGCAGCGGGTCCCTGGGGCAGCCCCAGCATTTT.

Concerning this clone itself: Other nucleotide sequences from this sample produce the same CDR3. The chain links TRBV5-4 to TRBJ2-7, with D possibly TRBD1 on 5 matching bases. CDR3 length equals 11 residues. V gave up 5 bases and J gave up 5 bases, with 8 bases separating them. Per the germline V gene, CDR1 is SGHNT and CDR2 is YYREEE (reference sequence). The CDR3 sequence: CASSAGNEQYF. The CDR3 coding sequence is TGTGCCAGCAGTGCAGGGAACGAGCAGTACTTC.

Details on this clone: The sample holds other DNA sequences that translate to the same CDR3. For the CDR3, the DNA is TGTGCCAGTAGTATAGTGGGAGGCTCCTACGAGCAGTACTTC. Protein sequence: CASSIVGGSYEQYF. The chain has TRBV19 and TRBJ2-7, with D maybe TRBD2 (6 bases). This CDR3 is 14 amino acids long. Per germline, CDR1 LNHDA and CDR2 SQIVND (reference sequence). The ends were cut back, 1 base at V and 0 bases at J, with 7 bases in the middle. Combining the CDR3 with reference TRBV19 and TRBJ2-7 gives the whole variable domain DGGITQSPKYLFRKEGQNVTLSCEQNLNHDAMYWYRQDPGQGLRLIYYSQIVNDFQKGDIAEGYSVSREKKESFPLTVTSAQKNPTAFYLCASSIVGGSYEQYFGPGTRLTVT.

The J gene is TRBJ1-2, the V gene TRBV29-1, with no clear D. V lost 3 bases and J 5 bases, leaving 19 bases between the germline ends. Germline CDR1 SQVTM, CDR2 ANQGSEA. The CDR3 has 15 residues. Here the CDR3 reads CSVDGSSQATYGYTF. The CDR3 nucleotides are TGCAGCGTTGACGGTTCATCCCAGGCCACATATGGCTACACCTTC.

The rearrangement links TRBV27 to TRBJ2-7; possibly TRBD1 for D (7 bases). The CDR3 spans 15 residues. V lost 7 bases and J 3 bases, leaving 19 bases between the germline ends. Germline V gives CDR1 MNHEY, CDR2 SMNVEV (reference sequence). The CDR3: CASTERGGGVYEQYF. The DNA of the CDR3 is TGTGCCAGCACCGAACGAGGAGGGGGCGTCTACGAGCAGTACTTC.

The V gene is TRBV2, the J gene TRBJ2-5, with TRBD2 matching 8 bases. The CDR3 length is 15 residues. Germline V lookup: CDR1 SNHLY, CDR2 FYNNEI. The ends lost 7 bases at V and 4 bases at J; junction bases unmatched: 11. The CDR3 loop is CASTERAGDRETQYF. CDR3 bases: TGTGCCAGCACGGAACGAGCGGGAGATCGAGAGACCCAGTACTTC. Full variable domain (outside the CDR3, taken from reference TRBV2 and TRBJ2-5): EPEVTQTPSHQVTQMGQEVILRCVPISNHLYFYWYRQILGQKVEFLVSFYNNEISEKSEIFDDQFSVERPDGSNFTLKIRSTKLEDSAMYFCASTERAGDRETQYFGPGTRLLVL.

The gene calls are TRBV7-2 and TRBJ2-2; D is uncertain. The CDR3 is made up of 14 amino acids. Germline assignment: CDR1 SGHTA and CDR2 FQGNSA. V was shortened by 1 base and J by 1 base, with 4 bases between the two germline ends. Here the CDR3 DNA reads TGTGCCAGCAGCTTAGGAAAGAACACCGGGGAGCTGTTTTTT. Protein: CASSLGKNTGELFF.

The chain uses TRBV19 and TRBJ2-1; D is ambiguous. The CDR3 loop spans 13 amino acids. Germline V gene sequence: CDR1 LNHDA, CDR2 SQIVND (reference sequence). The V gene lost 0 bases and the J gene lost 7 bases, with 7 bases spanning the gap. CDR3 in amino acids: CASSIDGENEQFF. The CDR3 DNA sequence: TGTGCCAGTAGTATAGATGGGGAAAATGAGCAGTTCTTC.

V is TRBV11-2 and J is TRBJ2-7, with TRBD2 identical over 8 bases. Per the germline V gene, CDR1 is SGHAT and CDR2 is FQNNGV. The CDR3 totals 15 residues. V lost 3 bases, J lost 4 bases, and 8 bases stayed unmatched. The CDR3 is CASSFGGGPTYEQYF. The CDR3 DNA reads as TGTGCCAGCAGCTTCGGCGGGGGGCCCACTTACGAGCAGTACTTC.

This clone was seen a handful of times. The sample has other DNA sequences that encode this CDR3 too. The CDR3 sequence: CASSSNSYEQYF. The CDR3 nucleotides are TGTGCCAGCAGTTCGAACTCCTACGAGCAGTACTTC. This chain joins TRBV27 and TRBJ2-7; D remains unclear. Trimming took off 4 bases at V and 0 bases at J, with 4 bases between the two ends. CDR1 and CDR2 (germline): MNHEY, SMNVEV (reference sequence). This CDR3 comprises 12 residues.

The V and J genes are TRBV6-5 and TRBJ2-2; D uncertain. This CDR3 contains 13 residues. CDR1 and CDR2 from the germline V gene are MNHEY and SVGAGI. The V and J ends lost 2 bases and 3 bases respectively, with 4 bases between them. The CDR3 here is CASSYHDTGELFF. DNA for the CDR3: TGTGCCAGCAGTTACCACGACACCGGGGAGCTGTTTTTT.

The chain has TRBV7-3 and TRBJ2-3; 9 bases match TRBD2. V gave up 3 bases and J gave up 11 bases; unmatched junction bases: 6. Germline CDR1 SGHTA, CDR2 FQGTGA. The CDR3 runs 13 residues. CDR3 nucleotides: TGTGCCAGCAGCTTCGGACTAGCGAGGGAGCAGTATTTT. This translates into CASSFGLAREQYF.